This T cell receptor beta chain was observed in a study of T-cell memory formation after mild COVID-19. Study details: There were largely donor-specific TCR clusters.

TCRdb independently ran MiXCR on the 5' RACE reads; one entry per CDR3 protein. The sample contains roughly 620,000 distinct CDR3 sequences, about a sixth of which appear only once. Notes on this clonotype: The antigen remains unidentified.

Findings of the study overall: Pre-infection memory showed some responding clones, and this suggested that cross-reactive memory joined. A balance of CD4 and CD8 characterized clones contracting day 15 to 85, whereas later expanders leaned CD4+.

The germline CDR1 and CDR2 sequences are SGHAT and FQNNGV. The CDR3 is 17 residues long. Trimming pared 3 bases from V and 3 bases from J, leaving 17 bases between. The specimen was PBMCs or a T cell subset sorted from them (not recorded which). The clonotype originates from an adult woman who had mild COVID-19 (a few samples of this study predate the infection). Cell type and time point are not known. The rearrangement links TRBV11-2 to TRBJ1-4, with D tentatively TRBD1 (6 bases). Here the CDR3 DNA reads TGTGCCAGCAGCTTGGAGTCAGGGGTACCGGCTAATGAAAAACTGTTTTTT. This sequence encodes CASSLESGVPANEKLFF. Using reference TRBV11-2 and TRBJ1-4 for the parts outside the CDR3, the full variable domain is EAGVAQSPRYKIIEKRQSVAFWCNPISGHATLYWYQQILGQGPKLLIQFQNNGVVDDSQLPKDRFSAERLKGVDSTLKIQPAKLEDSAVYLCASSLESGVPANEKLFFGSGTQLSVL.